This TCR beta chain was recorded in a study of T cells expressing NK-cell markers. As for the study in general: Within the sequenced cohort of eight donors, seven exhibited HCMV seropositivity and one was seronegative.

Reanalyzing the 5' RACE reads, TCRdb keeps one entry per CDR3 protein, without DNA. This listing includes fewer than 550,000 distinct CDR3 sequences. This CDR3 has 16 amino acids. Germline V gene data show CDR1 as MNHEY and CDR2 as SVGAGI. Study results and limitations: There were a handful of donors in whom these clonotypes also led the CD3+CD56-NKG2C+ fraction.

Comments on this clonotype: The antigen is undetermined.

The chain employs TRBV6-5 and TRBJ1-2; TCRdb designates TRBD1, a call that cannot be tested without DNA. The clonotype was recovered from a woman in her fifties or sixties in good health. The material sequenced was blood T cells: a sorted CD56 or NKG2C T cell subset, CD4+ or CD8+ T cells, or bulk PBMC T cells (not recorded which). The CDR3 protein is CASSQGLGQGLYGYTF.